This TCR beta chain was documented in a study of OX40 agonist ivuxolimab in advanced cancers. V was clipped by 1 base and J by 10 bases; unmatched bases: 5. Germline V gives CDR1 SGHTA, CDR2 FQGNSA. CDR3 length equals 13 residues. TCRdb's copy holds only in-frame clones and misses some; the assay was immunoSEQ multiplex PCR. The data hold 65,000 to 75,000 clones, with around 87% observed a single time. Sequencing used CD4+ or CD8+ T cells sorted from blood, obtained in a trial of the OX40 agonist ivuxolimab. The sequence was obtained from an adult with an advanced solid tumor such as melanoma, head and neck, liver or kidney cancer. The gene calls are TRBV7-2 and TRBJ2-3, with 7 bases lining up with TRBD2. CDR3 amino acids: CASSLDPSGAQYF. In DNA form, the CDR3 reads TGTGCCAGCAGCTTAGACCCTAGCGGTGCGCAGTATTTT.